The 27 T cell receptor beta chains below come from one sample, sequenced in a study of T cells in Graves' hyperthyroidism and ophthalmopathy. TCR beta CDR3 regions were amplified from RNA transcripts. HTBI primers were employed in a first-round RT-PCR of the TCR CDR3. TCRdb re-derived calls from the multiplex PCR reads in MiXCR, one entry per CDR3 protein. The sample carries hundreds of thousands of distinct CDR3 sequences, more than 30% recorded once. Sequenced sample: blood. The receptors were gathered from a man aged 18 to 30 with Graves' hyperthyroidism.

Notes on this clonotype: One end of the junction does not line up with germline, which may come from a read error. The chain combines TRBV10-3 with TRBJ2-5, with a tentative D call TRBD1 (5 bases). CDR3 length: 16 amino acids. Germline CDR1 is ENHRY and CDR2 is SYGVKD. The DNA of the CDR3 is TGTGCCAGCAGTGGGCCATGGCAGGGAAAGAGGGAGACCCAGTACTTC. Its protein product is CASSGPWQGKRETQYF.

The rearrangement uses TRBV5-1 and TRBJ1-6; weak D call: TRBD1 (6 bases). There are 14 residues in the CDR3. V lost 0 bases and J 9 bases, leaving 10 bases between the germline ends. The germline V gene encodes CDR1 SGHRS and CDR2 YFSETQ. The CDR3: CASSLDRGASPLHF. DNA of the CDR3: TGCGCCAGCAGCTTGGACCGGGGGGCTTCACCCCTCCACTTT.

The V and J genes are TRBV7-9 and TRBJ2-3; 7 bases map to TRBD1. Germline V gene sequence: CDR1 SEHNR, CDR2 FQNEAQ (reference sequence). The CDR3 is 13 residues long. Trimming at V came to 6 bases and at J to 12 bases, leaving 12 bases not matched to a gene. CDR3 in amino acids: CASSLPGQSNQYF. In DNA form, the CDR3 reads TGTGCCAGCAGTTTACCGGGACAGTCGAATCAGTATTTT.

In its sample, this clonotype was seen many times. The CDR3 reads CASSIEGWTEAFF. CDR3 DNA sequence: TGTGCCAGTAGTATTGAAGGGTGGACTGAAGCTTTCTTT. This rearrangement joins TRBV19 to TRBJ1-1; D is unresolved. The germline V gene encodes CDR1 LNHDA and CDR2 SQIVND (reference sequence). This CDR3 is built from 13 residues. V dropped 3 bases and J dropped 5 bases, with 10 bases sitting between them. The entire variable domain, with the rest obtained from reference TRBV19 and TRBJ1-1, is as follows: DGGITQSPKYLFRKEGQNVTLSCEQNLNHDAMYWYRQDPGQGLRLIYYSQIVNDFQKGDIAEGYSVSREKKESFPLTVTSAQKNPTAFYLCASSIEGWTEAFFGQGTRLTVV.

The chain has TRBV19 and TRBJ1-5, with no clear D. V lost 9 bases and J 0 bases, leaving 15 bases between the germline ends. This CDR3 has 15 residues. Germline loops: CDR1 LNHDA, CDR2 SQIVND (reference sequence). The DNA for the CDR3 is TGTGCCAGCACCCGACGGAGCTATAGCAATCAGCCCCAGCATTTT. Its protein is CASTRRSYSNQPQHF.

This clonotype was observed many times. The gene calls are TRBV20-1 and TRBJ1-5; 10 bases are a match to TRBD1. CDR1 is DFQATT and CDR2 is SNEGSKA in the germline V gene (reference sequence). This CDR3 contains 12 residues. V shed 5 bases and J 7 bases; nucleotides not matched to a gene: 2. CDR3 sequence (DNA): TGCAGTGCTCAGGGACAGGGGCAGCCCCAGCATTTT. This encodes CSAQGQGQPQHF.

This clonotype was observed a few times. The chain recombines TRBV9 with TRBJ2-7, with 7 nucleotides matching TRBD2. The V and J ends lost 2 bases and 3 bases, in that order; junction bases with no gene match: 8. The CDR3 runs to 15 residues. CDR1 and CDR2 (germline): SGDLS, YYNGEE. The DNA for the CDR3 is TGTGCCAGCAGCGTGGCAGCGGGGTTAGTCTACGAGCAGTACTTC. This sequence encodes CASSVAAGLVYEQYF. Supplemented by reference TRBV9 and TRBJ2-7, the full variable domain reads DSGVTQTPKHLITATGQRVTLRCSPRSGDLSVYWYQQSLDQGLQFLIQYYNGEERAKGNILERFSAQQFPDLHSELNLSSLELGDSALYFCASSVAAGLVYEQYFGPGTRLTVT.

The sample holds one count of this clonotype. V and J are TRBV2 and TRBJ2-7; 7 nucleotides align to TRBD2. CDR1 is SNHLY and CDR2 is FYNNEI in the germline V gene. This CDR3 is built from 16 residues. The junction had 16 bases not matched to a gene; V was cut back by 6 bases and J by 5 bases. The DNA for the CDR3 is TGTGCCAGCAGCTTAGGATCCAGCGGGATAATGGACGAGCAGTACTTC. Translating it yields CASSLGSSGIMDEQYF.

The chain couples TRBV9 to TRBJ2-2, with unresolved D. CDR1 is SGDLS and CDR2 is YYNGEE in the germline V gene. The CDR3 loop spans 14 amino acids. V gave up 0 bases and J gave up 3 bases, with 6 bases separating them. The CDR3, as DNA: TGTGCCAGCAGCGTAGGTTCGCACACCGGGGAGCTGTTTTTT. Amino acids: CASSVGSHTGELFF.

This clonotype showed up just once. Because the CDR3 is missing its conserved closing phenylalanine or tryptophan, this is likely a read error. This rearrangement joins TRBV2 to TRBJ2-5, with a tentative D call TRBD2 (5 bases). In germline, CDR1 is SNHLY, CDR2 FYNNEI. CDR3 size: 14 residues. Trimming took off 4 bases at V and 7 bases at J, with 16 bases between the two ends. In nucleotides, the CDR3 is TGTGCCAGCAGTGTCCTAGCCCAAAGCGGGACCCAGTACTCC. Protein sequence: CASSVLAQSGTQYS.

This clonotype has a handful of counts. V usage is TRBV6-5 and J usage is TRBJ2-5; 9 bases map to TRBD2. Trimming took 9 bases from V and 3 from J; bases not matched to a gene: 11. The CDR3 runs to 15 residues. CDR1 MNHEY and CDR2 SVGAGI come from the germline V gene. CDR3 nucleotides: TGTGCCAGTTCCGATTGGCTAGCGGGGAAAGAGACCCAGTACTTC. Translating it yields CASSDWLAGKETQYF.

In its sample, this clonotype was seen once. The chain is built from TRBV29-1 and TRBJ1-2, with a tentative D call TRBD1 (6 bases). Germline V CDR1 and CDR2: SQVTM, ANQGSEA. The germline V and J ends were trimmed by 6 bases and 5 bases, with 19 bases remaining between them. This CDR3 is built from 14 residues. The CDR3, as DNA: TGCAGCGTCTCGGGACGGGGGGCAGAATATGGCTACACCTTC. Encoded protein: CSVSGRGAEYGYTF.

This clonotype was detected once. The rearrangement uses TRBV15 and TRBJ2-6, with D maybe TRBD1 (6 bases). This CDR3 has 17 amino acids. V gave up 5 bases and J gave up 0 bases, with 14 bases separating them. Germline assignment: CDR1 LNHNV and CDR2 YYDKDF (reference sequence). This CDR3 reads CATSQGWSGSGANVLTF. CDR3 DNA sequence: TGTGCCACCAGCCAGGGGTGGTCAGGCTCTGGGGCCAACGTCCTGACTTTC. Filled out from reference TRBV15 and TRBJ2-6, the complete variable domain reads DAMVIQNPRYQVTQFGKPVTLSCSQTLNHNVMYWYQQKSSQAPKLLFHYYDKDFNNEADTPDNFQSRRPNTSFCFLDIRSPGLGDTAMYLCATSQGWSGSGANVLTFGAGSRLTVL.

The chain couples TRBV5-1 to TRBJ1-4, with TRBD1 matching over 7 bases. V shed 4 bases, J shed 7 bases, and the junction held 4 bases outside the gene matches. The length of the CDR3 is 13 residues. Germline V gene lookup returns CDR1 SGHRS and CDR2 YFSETQ. The CDR3 sequence: CASSTDRAEKLFF. The CDR3 DNA is TGCGCCAGCAGCACAGACAGGGCTGAAAAACTGTTTTTT.

This clonotype was recorded only once. V usage is TRBV10-3 and J usage is TRBJ1-5; D is uncertain. Looked up from germline, CDR1 is ENHRY and CDR2 is SYGVKD. Trimming left V 10 bases short and J 5 bases short, with 9 bases between. This CDR3 is built from 11 residues. Here the CDR3 reads CATGQDQPQHF. DNA of the CDR3: TGTGCCACCGGGCAGGATCAGCCCCAGCATTTT.

This clonotype has only a few counts. The chain recombines TRBV6-7 with TRBJ1-2; D might be TRBD1 (5 bases). TRBV6-7 is marked as an open reading frame, function uncertain. Trimming removed 6 bases from V and 7 bases from J, with 9 bases in between. The CDR3 extends over 11 amino acids. The CDR3: CASRAGCGYTF. The CDR3 DNA reads TGTGCCAGCAGGGCAGGGTGTGGCTACACCTTC.

This rearrangement joins TRBV9 to TRBJ1-1, with 8 nucleotides matching TRBD1. Germline CDR1 is SGDLS and CDR2 is YYNGEE. This CDR3 region has 17 residues. V lost 5 bases to trimming and J lost 2 bases; unmatched junction nucleotides: 14. This CDR3 reads CASSSEGRGPGNTEAFF. CDR3 nucleotide sequence: TGTGCCAGCAGTTCTGAAGGCAGGGGGCCTGGAAACACTGAAGCTTTCTTT.

Of note for this clonotype: At one boundary the junction diverges from the germline segment, which might be a read error. This chain connects TRBV12-3 or TRBV12-4 to TRBJ2-5, with D possibly being TRBD1 or TRBD2 (6 bases each). The CDR3 totals 14 residues. The CDR3 reads CASSFIEGGETQCF. The CDR3 DNA reads TGTGCCAGCAGTTTTATCGAGGGGGGCGAGACCCAGTGCTTC.

The table lists this clonotype with many counts. V usage is TRBV10-3 and J usage is TRBJ2-2, with D perhaps given as TRBD1 or TRBD2 (5 bases each). This CDR3 region has 13 residues. V was shortened by 2 bases and J by 6 bases, with 7 bases between the two germline ends. From germline, CDR1 is ENHRY and CDR2 SYGVKD. The CDR3 sequence is CAISEQGPGELFF. In nucleotides, the CDR3 is TGTGCCATCAGTGAGCAGGGACCCGGGGAGCTGTTTTTT.

The V call is TRBV7-9, the J call TRBJ2-7; D not resolved. This CDR3 region has 14 residues. The V end lost 2 bases, the J end lost 2 bases, and 10 bases lay between the germline ends. CDR1 and CDR2 from the germline V gene are SEHNR and FQNEAQ (reference sequence). CDR3 sequence reads: CASSLRLTTYEQYF. CDR3 sequence (DNA): TGTGCCAGCAGCTTACGCCTGACAACCTACGAGCAGTACTTC.

This clonotype was seen a few times. This chain uses TRBV11-2 with TRBJ2-7, with 9 bases fitting TRBD1. V gave up 8 bases and J gave up 4 bases; unmatched junction bases: 12. CDR1 SGHAT and CDR2 FQNNGV come from the germline V gene. CDR3 size: 15 residues. The CDR3 nucleotides are TGTGCCAGCTCCCTCAGGGGGACAGGGTCTTACGAGCAGTACTTC. Its protein product is CASSLRGTGSYEQYF.

This clonotype was recorded many times. The rearrangement joins TRBV15 to TRBJ1-3; D gene ambiguous. Per germline, CDR1 LNHNV and CDR2 YYDKDF (reference sequence). V shed 0 bases and J shed 0 bases, with 12 bases lying between them. CDR3 size: 17 residues. CDR3 sequence reads: CATSRDRRATSGNTIYF. CDR3 DNA sequence: TGTGCCACCAGCAGAGATCGAAGAGCGACCTCTGGAAACACCATATATTTT.

Concerning this clonotype itself: This may be a read error: a much more frequent sequence differs by one nucleotide. The chain joins TRBV19 to TRBJ2-5; D assignment may be TRBD1 or TRBD2 (5 bases each). Germline V gene data show CDR1 as LNHDA and CDR2 as SQIVND (reference sequence). The CDR3 is 14 residues long. CDR3 bases: TGTGCCCGTAGTAACCGGGACGGCGATTCGACCCAGTACTTC. Translating it yields CARSNRDGDSTQYF.

This clonotype was observed a few times. The V and J genes are TRBV2 and TRBJ2-7, with 9 bases aligning to TRBD1. After removal of 0 bases from V and 5 bases from J, the junction contained 14 bases not matched to a gene. The CDR3 consists of 18 residues. The germline CDR1 and CDR2 sequences are SNHLY and FYNNEI. This chain's CDR3 is CASSEALGGTGRTDEQYF. Here the CDR3 DNA reads TGTGCCAGCAGTGAAGCGTTGGGCGGGACAGGGCGCACGGACGAGCAGTACTTC.

Only a few counts were recorded for this clonotype. The chain joins TRBV4-2 to TRBJ1-3; D is possibly TRBD1 (5 bases). The germline gives CDR1 LGHNA, CDR2 YNFKEQ. V dropped 1 base and J dropped 8 bases, with 15 bases sitting between them. The CDR3 spans 15 residues. The CDR3 reads CASSQGSGMRDTIYF. In nucleotides, the CDR3 is TGTGCCAGCAGCCAAGGTTCAGGGATGCGAGACACCATATATTTT.

The gene calls are TRBV5-1 and TRBJ2-2; D gene unclear. The length of the CDR3 is 13 residues. Germline V CDR1 and CDR2: SGHRS, YFSETQ. With 6 bases removed from V and 9 bases from J, the gap between germline ends came to 15 bases. The CDR3 sequence: CASISRAGRELFF. The CDR3 DNA sequence: TGCGCCAGCATCTCCCGGGCTGGGAGGGAGCTGTTTTTT.

This clonotype was recorded at least ten times. The chain carries TRBV5-1 and TRBJ1-1; D call uncertain. The CDR3 is 13 residues long. Germline-derived CDR1 and CDR2 are SGHRS and YFSETQ. With 2 bases removed from V and 1 base from J, the gap between germline ends came to 6 bases. For the CDR3, the DNA is TGCGCCAGCAGCTTCCCGGGGAACACTGAAGCTTTCTTT. Its translation: CASSFPGNTEAFF.